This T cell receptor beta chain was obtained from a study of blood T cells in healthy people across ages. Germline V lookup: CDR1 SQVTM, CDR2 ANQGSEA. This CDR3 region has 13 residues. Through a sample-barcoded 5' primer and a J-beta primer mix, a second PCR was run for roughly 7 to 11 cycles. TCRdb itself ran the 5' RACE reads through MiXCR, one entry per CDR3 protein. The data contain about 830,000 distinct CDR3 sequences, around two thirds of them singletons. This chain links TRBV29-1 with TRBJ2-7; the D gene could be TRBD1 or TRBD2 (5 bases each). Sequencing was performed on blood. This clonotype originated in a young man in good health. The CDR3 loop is CGLRDANSYEQYF. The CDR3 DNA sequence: TGCGGTCTAAGGGACGCCAACTCCTACGAGCAGTACTTC.